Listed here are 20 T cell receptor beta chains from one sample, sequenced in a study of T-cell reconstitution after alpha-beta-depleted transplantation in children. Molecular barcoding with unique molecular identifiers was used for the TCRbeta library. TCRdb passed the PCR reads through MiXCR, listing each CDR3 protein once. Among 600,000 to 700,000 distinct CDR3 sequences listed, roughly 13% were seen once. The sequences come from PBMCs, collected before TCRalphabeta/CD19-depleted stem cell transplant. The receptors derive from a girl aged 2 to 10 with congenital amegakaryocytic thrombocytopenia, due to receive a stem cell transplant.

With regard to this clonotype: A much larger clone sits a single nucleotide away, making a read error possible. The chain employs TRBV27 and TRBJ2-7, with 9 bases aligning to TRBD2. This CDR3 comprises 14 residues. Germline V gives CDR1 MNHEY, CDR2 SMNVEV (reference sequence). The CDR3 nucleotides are TGTGCCAGCAGCGTAGCGGGAGCGTCATACGAGCAGTCCTTC. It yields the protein CASSVAGASYEQSF.

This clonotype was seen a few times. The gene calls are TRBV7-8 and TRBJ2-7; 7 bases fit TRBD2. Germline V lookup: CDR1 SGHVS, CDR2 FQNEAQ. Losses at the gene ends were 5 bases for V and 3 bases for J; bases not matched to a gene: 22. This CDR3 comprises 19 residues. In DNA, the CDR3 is TGTGCCAGCAGCCAATCAACCTCGGGGGGTAGCGGATACTACTACGAGCAGTACTTC. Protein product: CASSQSTSGGSGYYYEQYF.

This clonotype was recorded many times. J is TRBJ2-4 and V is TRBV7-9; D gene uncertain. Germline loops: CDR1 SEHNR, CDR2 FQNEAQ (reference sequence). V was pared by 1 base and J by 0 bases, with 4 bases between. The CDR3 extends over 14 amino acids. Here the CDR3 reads CASSLGEAKNIQYF. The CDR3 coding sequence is TGTGCCAGCAGCTTAGGGGAAGCCAAAAACATTCAGTACTTC.

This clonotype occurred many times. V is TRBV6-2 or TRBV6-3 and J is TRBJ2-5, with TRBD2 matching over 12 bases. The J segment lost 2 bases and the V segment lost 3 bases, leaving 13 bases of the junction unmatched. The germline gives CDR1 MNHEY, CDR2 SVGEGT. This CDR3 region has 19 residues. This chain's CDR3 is CASSYRRTSGTGGQETQYF. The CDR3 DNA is TGTGCCAGCAGTTATCGTCGGACTAGCGGGACCGGGGGGCAAGAGACCCAGTACTTC.

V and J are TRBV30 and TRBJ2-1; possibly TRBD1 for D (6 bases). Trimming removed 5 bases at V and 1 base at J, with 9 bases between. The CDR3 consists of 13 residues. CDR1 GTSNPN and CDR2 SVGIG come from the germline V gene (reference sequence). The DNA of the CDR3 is TGTGCCTGGGCAGGGGATTCCTACAATGAGCAGTTCTTC. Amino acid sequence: CAWAGDSYNEQFF.

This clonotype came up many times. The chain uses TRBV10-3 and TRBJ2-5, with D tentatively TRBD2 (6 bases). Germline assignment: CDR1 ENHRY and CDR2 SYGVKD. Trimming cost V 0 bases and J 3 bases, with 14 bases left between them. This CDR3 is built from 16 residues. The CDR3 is CAISESGGIGEETQYF. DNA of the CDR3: TGTGCCATCAGTGAGTCTGGAGGGATAGGAGAAGAGACCCAGTACTTC.

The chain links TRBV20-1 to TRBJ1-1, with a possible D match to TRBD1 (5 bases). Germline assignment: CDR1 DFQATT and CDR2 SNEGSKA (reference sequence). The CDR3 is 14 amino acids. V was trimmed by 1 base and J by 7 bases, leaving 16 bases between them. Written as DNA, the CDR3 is TGCAGTGCTAGAGCCGGGACGGGAGGAGTTGAAGCTTTCTTT. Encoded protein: CSARAGTGGVEAFF.

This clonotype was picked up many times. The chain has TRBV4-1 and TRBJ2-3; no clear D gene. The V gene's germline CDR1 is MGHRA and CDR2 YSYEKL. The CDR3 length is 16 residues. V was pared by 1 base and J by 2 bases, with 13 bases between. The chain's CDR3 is CASSQVDMGFTDTQYF. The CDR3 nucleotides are TGCGCCAGCAGCCAAGTCGACATGGGGTTCACAGATACGCAGTATTTT.

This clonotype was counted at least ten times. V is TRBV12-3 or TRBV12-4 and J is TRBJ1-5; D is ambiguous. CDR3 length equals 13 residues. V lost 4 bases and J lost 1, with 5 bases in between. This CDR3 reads CASSSSSNQPQHF. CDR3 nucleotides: TGTGCCAGCAGTTCCAGCAGCAATCAGCCCCAGCATTTT.

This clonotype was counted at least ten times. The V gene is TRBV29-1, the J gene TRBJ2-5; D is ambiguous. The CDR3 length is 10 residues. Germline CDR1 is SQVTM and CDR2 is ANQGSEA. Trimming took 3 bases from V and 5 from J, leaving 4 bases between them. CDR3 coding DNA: TGCAGCGTTGAGAGGGAGACCCAGTACTTC. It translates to CSVERETQYF.

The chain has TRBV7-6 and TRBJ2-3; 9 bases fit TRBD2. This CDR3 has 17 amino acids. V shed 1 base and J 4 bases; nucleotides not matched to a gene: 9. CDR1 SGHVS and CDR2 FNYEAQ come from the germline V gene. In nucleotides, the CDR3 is TGTGCCAGCAGCTTAGTCGGTAGCGGGAGTAGCTCAGATACGCAGTATTTT. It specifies CASSLVGSGSSSDTQYF.

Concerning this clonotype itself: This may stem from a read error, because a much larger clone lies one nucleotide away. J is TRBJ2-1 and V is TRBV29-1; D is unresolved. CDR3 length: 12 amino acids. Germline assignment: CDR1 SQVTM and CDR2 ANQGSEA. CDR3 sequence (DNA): TGCGGCGTTGATACGGCCACGAATGAGCAGTTCTTC. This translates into CGVDTATNEQFF.

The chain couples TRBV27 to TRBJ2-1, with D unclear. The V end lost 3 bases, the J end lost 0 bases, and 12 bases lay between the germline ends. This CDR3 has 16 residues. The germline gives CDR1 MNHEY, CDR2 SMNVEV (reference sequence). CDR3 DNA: TGTGCCAGCAGTTTGGAAGGGAAAAGCTCCTACAATGAGCAGTTCTTC. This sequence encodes CASSLEGKSSYNEQFF.

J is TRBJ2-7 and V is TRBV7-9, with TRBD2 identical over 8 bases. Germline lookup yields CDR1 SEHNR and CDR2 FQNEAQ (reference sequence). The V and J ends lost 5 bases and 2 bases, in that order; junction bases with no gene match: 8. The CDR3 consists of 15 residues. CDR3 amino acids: CASSTAGLGTYEQYF. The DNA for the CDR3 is TGTGCCAGCAGCACCGCGGGACTAGGGACCTACGAGCAGTACTTC. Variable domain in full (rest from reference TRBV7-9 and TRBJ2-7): DTGVSQNPRHKITKRGQNVTFRCDPISEHNRLYWYRQTLGQGPEFLTYFQNEAQLEKSRLLSDRFSAERPKGSFSTLEIQRTEQGDSAMYLCASSTAGLGTYEQYFGPGTRLTVT.

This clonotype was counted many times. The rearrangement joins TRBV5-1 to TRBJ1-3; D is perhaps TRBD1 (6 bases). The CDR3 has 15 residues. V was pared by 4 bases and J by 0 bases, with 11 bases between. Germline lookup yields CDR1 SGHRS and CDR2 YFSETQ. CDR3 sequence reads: CASSTDSRSGNTIYF. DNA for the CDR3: TGCGCCAGCAGCACGGACAGCCGCTCTGGAAACACCATATATTTT.

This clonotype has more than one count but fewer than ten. The CDR3 nucleotides are TGCGCCAGCAGCTCGACAGGGACCCTAGCCAAAAACATTCAGTACTTC. It encodes CASSSTGTLAKNIQYF. V is TRBV5-1 and J is TRBJ2-4; 7 nucleotides match TRBD1. The CDR3 has 16 residues. Germline V CDR1 and CDR2: SGHRS, YFSETQ. V trimming: 3 bases; J trimming: 0 bases; junction bases outside the gene matches: 6.

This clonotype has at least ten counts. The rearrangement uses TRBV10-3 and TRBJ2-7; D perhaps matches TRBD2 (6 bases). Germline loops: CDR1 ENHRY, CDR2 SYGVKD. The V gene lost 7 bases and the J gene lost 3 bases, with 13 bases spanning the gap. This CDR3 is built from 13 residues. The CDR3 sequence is CAIKAGPNYEQYF. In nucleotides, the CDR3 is TGTGCCATCAAAGCGGGCCCAAACTACGAGCAGTACTTC.

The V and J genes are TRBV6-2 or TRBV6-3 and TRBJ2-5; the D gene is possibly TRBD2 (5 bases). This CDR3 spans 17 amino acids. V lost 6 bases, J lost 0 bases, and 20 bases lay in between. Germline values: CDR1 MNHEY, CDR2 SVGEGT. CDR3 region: CASSSGSTSGYQETQYF. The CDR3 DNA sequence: TGTGCCAGCAGCTCTGGGTCGACGAGCGGATACCAAGAGACCCAGTACTTC.

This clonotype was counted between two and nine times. For the CDR3, the DNA is TGTGCCAGCAGCTCGGGGGACAGATTTCATCATCAAGAGACCCAGTACTTC. Its translation is CASSSGDRFHHQETQYF. J is TRBJ2-5 and V is TRBV7-9, with D perhaps TRBD1 (7 bases). V lost 4 bases and J 2 bases, leaving 20 bases between the germline ends. CDR1 SEHNR and CDR2 FQNEAQ come from the germline V gene (reference sequence). The CDR3 is made up of 17 amino acids.

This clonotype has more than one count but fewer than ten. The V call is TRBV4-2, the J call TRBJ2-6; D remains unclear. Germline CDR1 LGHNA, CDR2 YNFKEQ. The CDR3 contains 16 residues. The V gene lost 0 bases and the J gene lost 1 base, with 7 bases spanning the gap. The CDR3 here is CASSQDYSSGANVLTF. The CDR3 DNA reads TGTGCCAGCAGCCAAGATTACAGTTCTGGGGCCAACGTCCTGACTTTC.